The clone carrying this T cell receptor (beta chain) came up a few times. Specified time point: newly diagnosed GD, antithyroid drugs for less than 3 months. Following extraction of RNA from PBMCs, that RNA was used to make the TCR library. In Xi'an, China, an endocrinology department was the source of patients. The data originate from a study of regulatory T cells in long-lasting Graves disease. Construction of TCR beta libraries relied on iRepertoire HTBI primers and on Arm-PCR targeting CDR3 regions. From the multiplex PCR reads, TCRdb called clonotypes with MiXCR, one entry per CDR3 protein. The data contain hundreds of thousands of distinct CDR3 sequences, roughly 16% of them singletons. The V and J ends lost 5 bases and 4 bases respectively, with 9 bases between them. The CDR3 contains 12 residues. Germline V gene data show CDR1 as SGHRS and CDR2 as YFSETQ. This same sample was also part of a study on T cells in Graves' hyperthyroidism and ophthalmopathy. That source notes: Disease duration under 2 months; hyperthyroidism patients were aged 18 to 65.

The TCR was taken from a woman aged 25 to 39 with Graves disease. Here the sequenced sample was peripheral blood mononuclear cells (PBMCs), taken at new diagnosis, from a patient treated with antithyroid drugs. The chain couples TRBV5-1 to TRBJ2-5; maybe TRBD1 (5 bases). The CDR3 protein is CASREQGETQYF. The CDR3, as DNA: TGCGCCAGCAGGGAGCAGGGAGAGACCCAGTACTTC. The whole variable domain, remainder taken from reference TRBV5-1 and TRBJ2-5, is KAGVTQTPRYLIKTRGQQVTLSCSPISGHRSVSWYQQTPGQGLQFLFEYFSETQRNKGNFPGRFSGRQFSNSRSEMNVSTLELGDSALYLCASREQGETQYFGPGTRLLVL.